The source of this T cell receptor beta chain is a study of technical replicates of blood from a few donors. Sequenced by immunoSEQ multiplex PCR; TCRdb stores in-frame clones only, minus some. The sample lists under 70,000 clones; roughly 93% were seen once. Germline loops: CDR1 SQVTM, CDR2 ANQGSEA. The CDR3 length is 13 residues. V was pared by 4 bases and J by 3 bases, with 10 bases between. The rearrangement links TRBV29-1 to TRBJ1-5; D ambiguous. The source of this sequence is a human donor in good health. Sequencing was done on a sample of T cells isolated from PBMCs. For the CDR3, the DNA is TGCAGCGTTGCGGGTAGCGTCAATCAGCCCCAGCATTTT. Protein product: CSVAGSVNQPQHF.